This T cell receptor beta chain stems from a study of metastatic and nonmetastatic thyroid tumors. Findings of the study overall: Compared with benign nodules, malignant thyroid tumors were reported to have significantly higher TCR beta diversity in both blood and tumor.

TCRdb re-processed the PCR reads through MiXCR. Found here are 85,000 to 100,000 clones, approximately 12% of them singletons; the top ten hold roughly 12%. This clone was counted ten times or more. Antigen unknown. This CDR3 comprises 11 residues. Germline values: CDR1 MGHRA, CDR2 YSYEKL. V lost 5 bases and J 5 bases, leaving 4 bases between the germline ends. The entire patient cohort was treatment-naive prior to thyroid surgery. The sequenced sample consisted of blood. The genes are TRBV4-1 and TRBJ2-1; D remains ambiguous. The receptor's source is a female donor with papillary thyroid cancer or a benign thyroid nodule (not recorded which). Some clones in this sample may be carry-over from other donors' samples. The DNA for the CDR3 is TGCGCCAGCAGCTACCACAATGAGCAGTTCTTC. Its translation: CASSYHNEQFF.